This paragraph covers one T cell receptor (beta chain) sequence. The sample belongs to a study of T cell changes during pregnancy in multiple sclerosis. Sequencing was performed with immunoSEQ multiplex PCR; in TCRdb, only in-frame clones are kept and a portion is missing. Of approximately 66,000 clones in the sample, roughly 92% were seen once. This clonotype was sampled from a female donor in good health, enrolled as a control in a pregnancy study. The sequencing used peripheral blood, collected in the third trimester of pregnancy.

CDR3 region: CASSFFYGGVTDTQYF. Written as DNA, the CDR3 is TGTGCCAGCAGCTTCTTTTACGGGGGAGTAACAGATACGCAGTATTTT. The V gene is TRBV7-6, the J gene TRBJ2-3; D might be TRBD2 (6 bases). The CDR3 loop spans 16 amino acids. CDR1 is SGHVS and CDR2 is FNYEAQ in the germline V gene. Trimming pared 3 bases from V and 3 bases from J, leaving 16 bases between.